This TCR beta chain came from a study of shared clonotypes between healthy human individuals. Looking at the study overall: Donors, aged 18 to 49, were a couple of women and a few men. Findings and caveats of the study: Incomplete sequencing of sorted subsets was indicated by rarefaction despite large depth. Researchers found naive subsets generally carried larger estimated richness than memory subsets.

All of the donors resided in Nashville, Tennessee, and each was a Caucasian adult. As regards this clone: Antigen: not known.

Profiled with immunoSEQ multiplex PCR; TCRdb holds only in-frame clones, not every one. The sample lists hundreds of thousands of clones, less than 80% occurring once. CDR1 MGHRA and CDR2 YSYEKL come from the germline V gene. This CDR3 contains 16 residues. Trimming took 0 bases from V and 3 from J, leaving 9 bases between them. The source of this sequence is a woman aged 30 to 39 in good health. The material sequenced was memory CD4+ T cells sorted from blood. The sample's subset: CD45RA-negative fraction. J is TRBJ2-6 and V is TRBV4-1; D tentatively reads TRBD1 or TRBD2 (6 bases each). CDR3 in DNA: TGCGCCAGCAGCCAAGATAGGGGGGTTGGGGCCAACGTCCTGACTTTC. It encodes CASSQDRGVGANVLTF.